The 26 T cell receptor beta chains reported below all come from one sample, sequenced in a study of cytomegalovirus exposure and HLA in healthy donors. The PCR used 60 Vbeta and 13 Jbeta primers. TCRdb's table, derived via immunoSEQ multiplex PCR, lists solely in-frame clones and lacks some. In the table there are over 150,000 clones, around 79% of which are singletons. The material sequenced was PBMCs. The receptors here all came from a man between 40 and 49 years old in good health and CMV-seronegative.

This clone was detected a few times. This chain uses TRBV19 with TRBJ2-7, with D possibly TRBD2 on 6 matching bases. Per germline, CDR1 LNHDA and CDR2 SQIVND (reference sequence). The V end was cut by 5 bases, the J end by 1 base, with 12 bases between. CDR3 length: 14 amino acids. CDR3 sequence: CASSPTTRSYEQYF. The CDR3 nucleotides read TGTGCCAGTAGTCCAACGACTAGATCCTACGAGCAGTACTTC.

The V and J genes are TRBV7-2 and TRBJ2-3; the match to TRBD2 covers 8 bases. J gave up 2 bases and V 1 base, and 11 bases lay outside the gene matches. The CDR3 has 18 residues. Germline-derived CDR1 and CDR2 are SGHTA and FQGNSA. CDR3 DNA sequence: TGTGCCAGCAGCTTAGGGCCCCGGGCAGCGGGAGTCACAGATACGCAGTATTTT. Its protein product is CASSLGPRAAGVTDTQYF.

V and J are TRBV6-5 and TRBJ2-1, with D perhaps TRBD1 (6 bases). Trimming removed 5 bases from V and 0 bases from J, with 11 bases in between. Looked up from germline, CDR1 is MNHEY and CDR2 is SVGAGI. The CDR3 extends over 15 amino acids. The CDR3 DNA follows: TGTGCCAGCAGTGCCACAGGGAGCTCCTACAATGAGCAGTTCTTC. This encodes CASSATGSSYNEQFF.

The chain combines TRBV28 with TRBJ2-1; no reliable D call. The germline CDR1 and CDR2 sequences are MDHEN and SYDVKM. The V and J ends lost 3 bases and 8 bases respectively, with 8 bases between them. The CDR3 is 12 residues long. CDR3 residues: CASSFSYYEQFF. The CDR3 DNA sequence: TGTGCCAGCAGTTTTTCTTATTATGAGCAGTTCTTC.

J is TRBJ2-5 and V is TRBV15, with D possibly matching TRBD1 (6 bases). Germline V gene data show CDR1 as LNHNV and CDR2 as YYDKDF (reference sequence). Trimming removed 6 bases from V and 2 bases from J, with 13 bases in between. This CDR3 has 14 amino acids. CDR3 residues: CATRTGPLQETQYF. The CDR3 DNA reads TGTGCCACCAGGACAGGACCCCTTCAAGAGACCCAGTACTTC.

This clone was seen only a few times. The rearrangement uses TRBV19 and TRBJ2-3, with TRBD1 matching over 7 bases. This CDR3 contains 15 residues. After removal of 5 bases from V and 1 base from J, the junction contained 6 bases not matched to a gene. The germline gives CDR1 LNHDA, CDR2 SQIVND (reference sequence). CDR3 in amino acids: CASSVGTAGTDTQYF. CDR3 DNA: TGTGCCAGTAGTGTCGGGACAGCTGGCACAGATACGCAGTATTTT.

The chain links TRBV5-1 to TRBJ2-7; TRBD1 agrees at 10 bases. The CDR3 is 12 residues long. Germline V lookup: CDR1 SGHRS, CDR2 YFSETQ. Trimming removed 4 bases from V and 12 bases from J; junction bases left unmatched: 7. The CDR3 sequence is CASSRGQGDLYF. In DNA form, the CDR3 reads TGCGCCAGCAGCCGAGGACAGGGGGACTTGTACTTC.

The J gene is TRBJ1-1, the V gene TRBV19, with unresolved D. V was cut by 7 bases and J by 1 base, with 19 bases left in between. The CDR3 is made up of 16 amino acids. Germline V gives CDR1 LNHDA, CDR2 SQIVND (reference sequence). The chain's CDR3 is CASMRTGGGRNTEAFF. The CDR3 DNA sequence: TGTGCCAGTATGCGAACGGGAGGAGGAAGGAACACTGAAGCTTTCTTT.

This sequence joins TRBV11-2 and TRBJ1-5, with 11 bases matching TRBD1. Germline CDR1 reads SGHAT; CDR2 reads FQNNGV. The CDR3 spans 15 residues. After removal of 6 bases from V and 6 bases from J, the junction contained 7 bases not matched to a gene. The CDR3 region is CASSWGQGGGQPQHF. CDR3 in DNA: TGTGCCAGCAGTTGGGGACAGGGGGGGGGTCAGCCCCAGCATTTT.

V gene TRBV2 combines with J gene TRBJ1-5; TRBD1 is a possible D gene (5 bases). Trimming cost V 3 bases and J 4 bases, with 10 bases left between them. CDR1 SNHLY and CDR2 FYNNEI come from the germline V gene. This CDR3 contains 14 residues. The CDR3: CASSELGGNQPQHF. The CDR3 DNA reads TGTGCCAGCAGTGAGTTGGGGGGAAATCAGCCCCAGCATTTT.

J is TRBJ2-7 and V is TRBV5-4, with a possible D match to TRBD1 (6 bases). The V gene lost 4 bases and the J gene lost 3 bases, with 14 bases spanning the gap. This CDR3 has 14 amino acids. CDR1 and CDR2 (germline): SGHNT, YYREEE (reference sequence). CDR3 nucleotides: TGTGCCAGCAGCCCCGGGACACCAAACTACGAGCAGTACTTC. Its translation is CASSPGTPNYEQYF.

This clone was recorded once. The CDR3: CASSSQGSNEKLFF. The CDR3 nucleotides read TGCGCCAGCAGCTCTCAGGGCAGTAATGAAAAACTGTTTTTT. This chain joins TRBV5-1 and TRBJ1-4, with a weak D call TRBD1 (5 bases). The CDR3 is made up of 14 amino acids. The V and J ends lost 3 bases and 4 bases respectively, with 10 bases between them. Germline V gene lookup returns CDR1 SGHRS and CDR2 YFSETQ.

This clone was seen just once. The V and J genes are TRBV28 and TRBJ1-5, with D perhaps TRBD1 (5 bases). Germline CDR1 is MDHEN and CDR2 is SYDVKM. V was cut by 5 bases and J by 0 bases, with 11 bases left in between. The CDR3 contains 15 residues. This CDR3 reads CASSNGGDSNQPQHF. The CDR3 DNA reads TGTGCCAGCAGTAACGGAGGGGATAGCAATCAGCCCCAGCATTTT.

The sample holds a few counts of this clone. The V gene is TRBV9, the J gene TRBJ2-7; tentatively, D is TRBD1 (5 bases). Trimming removed 0 bases from V and 3 bases from J, with 16 bases in between. This CDR3 is 16 amino acids long. The germline CDR1 and CDR2 sequences are SGDLS and YYNGEE. CDR3 nucleotide sequence: TGTGCCAGCAGCGTAGCTGTGGGCCCAGGGTACTACGAGCAGTACTTC. It specifies CASSVAVGPGYYEQYF. Based on the CDR3 plus reference TRBV9 and TRBJ2-7, the full variable domain is DSGVTQTPKHLITATGQRVTLRCSPRSGDLSVYWYQQSLDQGLQFLIQYYNGEERAKGNILERFSAQQFPDLHSELNLSSLELGDSALYFCASSVAVGPGYYEQYFGPGTRLTVT.

The chain links TRBV5-1 to TRBJ2-3; D may be TRBD2 (6 bases). Germline assignment: CDR1 SGHRS and CDR2 YFSETQ. Trimming stripped 4 bases from V and 2 bases from J, with 14 bases between. The CDR3 covers 15 residues. The CDR3 coding sequence is TGCGCCAGCAGCGCCGGGGGACGTGTCACAGATACGCAGTATTTT. This codes for CASSAGGRVTDTQYF.

With respect to this clone: At one of its ends the junction is not consistent with the germline gene, which may arise from a read error. The J gene is TRBJ1-1, the V gene TRBV7-9, with TRBD1 matching over 10 bases. CDR1 is SEHNR and CDR2 is FQNEAQ in the germline V gene (reference sequence). The CDR3 contains 14 residues. As DNA, the CDR3 is TGTTCCAGCAGCCGGGACAGGGGATTTTCGAGAGCTTTCTTT. Its translation is CSSSRDRGFSRAFF.

V is TRBV28 and J is TRBJ1-1; TRBD1 agrees at 7 bases. The CDR3 covers 14 residues. CDR1 is MDHEN, CDR2 SYDVKM, per germline. The V segment lost 5 bases and the J segment 5 bases; nucleotides outside the gene matches: 8. The chain's CDR3 is CASSKSTGRTEAFF. CDR3 bases: TGTGCCAGCAGTAAATCGACAGGGAGGACTGAAGCTTTCTTT.

The chain uses TRBV28 and TRBJ2-5; 11 bases map to TRBD1. Germline V lookup: CDR1 MDHEN, CDR2 SYDVKM. With 7 bases clipped from V and 7 bases from J, the junction kept 14 bases outside the gene matches. The CDR3 is 16 residues long. DNA for the CDR3: TGTGCCAGCAACCCCGGCGGCGGACAGGGGGCACGGACCCAGTACTTC. This translates into CASNPGGGQGARTQYF.

The chain links TRBV2 to TRBJ2-5, with TRBD1 matching over 9 bases. Germline loops: CDR1 SNHLY, CDR2 FYNNEI. After removal of 3 bases from V and 5 bases from J, the junction contained 4 bases not matched to a gene. The CDR3 has 14 residues. In DNA, the CDR3 is TGTGCCAGCAGTGATGGACAGGGGAGGGAGACCCAGTACTTC. The encoded protein is CASSDGQGRETQYF.

The chain recombines TRBV28 with TRBJ1-1, with D uncertain. The length of the CDR3 is 13 residues. Trimming left V 2 bases short and J 4 bases short, with 8 bases between. Germline CDR1 MDHEN, CDR2 SYDVKM. CDR3: CASSLVSPTEAFF. The DNA for the CDR3 is TGTGCCAGCAGTTTAGTCAGTCCCACTGAAGCTTTCTTT.

This clone was observed a few times. CDR3: CASSLLYSSYEQYF. CDR3 coding DNA: TGTGCCAGCAGCTTACTCTACAGCTCCTACGAGCAGTACTTC. The rearrangement links TRBV11-2 to TRBJ2-7, with D hard to call. Per germline, CDR1 SGHAT and CDR2 FQNNGV. This CDR3 contains 14 residues. V was trimmed by 2 bases and J by 0 bases, leaving 8 bases between them.

The V and J genes are TRBV6-1 and TRBJ2-7; 10 nucleotides agree with TRBD2. Looked up from germline, CDR1 is MNHNS and CDR2 is SASEGT. Unmatched junction bases numbered 9, after V lost 4 bases and J lost 6 bases. The CDR3 runs to 15 residues. CDR3 residues: CASSGPGLARSEQYF. For the CDR3, the DNA is TGTGCCAGCAGTGGACCGGGACTAGCGAGATCCGAGCAGTACTTC.

This chain joins TRBV30 and TRBJ1-4, with TRBD1 matching over 8 bases. Losses at the gene ends were 3 bases for V and 8 bases for J; bases not matched to a gene: 8. Germline V gene data show CDR1 as GTSNPN and CDR2 as SVGIG (reference sequence). The CDR3 is 14 amino acids. CDR3 amino acids: CAWRAGQAGEKLFF. CDR3 DNA: TGTGCCTGGAGGGCGGGACAGGCTGGCGAAAAACTGTTTTTT.

The chain links TRBV6-1 to TRBJ2-3; 10 bases are shared with TRBD1. The junction had 8 bases not matched to a gene; V was cut back by 10 bases and J by 4 bases. CDR3 length: 14 residues. In germline, CDR1 is MNHNS, CDR2 SASEGT. Here the CDR3 reads CATIRDRGADTQYF. CDR3 coding DNA: TGTGCCACCATCCGGGACAGGGGTGCAGATACGCAGTATTTT.

The V gene is TRBV6-6, the J gene TRBJ2-1; D might be TRBD1 (6 bases). The V end was cut by 0 bases, the J end by 1 base, with 10 bases between. Germline CDR1 and CDR2: MNHNY and SVGAGI (reference sequence). The CDR3 is 16 residues long. The CDR3 here is CASSYSARGSYNEQFF. CDR3 DNA sequence: TGTGCCAGCAGTTACTCAGCCAGGGGATCCTACAATGAGCAGTTCTTC.

The J gene is TRBJ2-1, the V gene TRBV19; TRBD1 matches at 8 bases. Germline-derived CDR1 and CDR2 are LNHDA and SQIVND (reference sequence). With 8 bases clipped from V and 8 bases from J, the junction kept 5 bases outside the gene matches. This CDR3 is built from 12 residues. CDR3 DNA sequence: TGTGCCAGTGGACAGGGTGCGTATGAGCAGTTCTTC. Amino acids: CASGQGAYEQFF.